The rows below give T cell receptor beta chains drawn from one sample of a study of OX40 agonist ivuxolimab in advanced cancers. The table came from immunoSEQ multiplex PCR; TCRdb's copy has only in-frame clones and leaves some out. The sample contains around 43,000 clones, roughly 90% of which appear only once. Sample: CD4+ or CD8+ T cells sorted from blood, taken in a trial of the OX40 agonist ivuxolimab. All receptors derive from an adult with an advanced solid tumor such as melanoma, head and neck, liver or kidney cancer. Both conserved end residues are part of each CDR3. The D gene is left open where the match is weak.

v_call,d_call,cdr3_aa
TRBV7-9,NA,CASSQPSYEQYF
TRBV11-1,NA,CASSPPNYEQYF
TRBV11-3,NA,CASSSTGSTEAFF
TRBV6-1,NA,CASSHIVTDNQPQHF
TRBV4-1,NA,CASSPRQNRVGTDTQYF
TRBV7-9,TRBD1,CASSSRTGHSYEQYF
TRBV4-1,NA,CASSQPPGIGQETQYF
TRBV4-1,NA,CASMGGAPEAFF
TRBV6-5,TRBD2,CASSPFAGGPGEQYF
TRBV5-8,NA,CASSLEGSNQPQHF
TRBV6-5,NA,CASSFGQYTEAFF
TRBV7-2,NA,CASSLGPGQGTEAFF
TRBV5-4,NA,CASSLPGSLYEQYF
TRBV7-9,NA,CASSLGDGEAFF
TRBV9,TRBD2,CASSEHRDYPTDTQYF
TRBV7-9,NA,CASSLEMAATVQYF
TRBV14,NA,CASSQFLRGYTF
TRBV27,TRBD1,CASSLNGQGVPEAFF
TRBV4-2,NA,CASSQAASGANVLTF
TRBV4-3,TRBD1,CASSPTGTGEAYNEQFF
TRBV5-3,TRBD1,CARSLAGTGVSSSNQPQHF
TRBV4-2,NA,CASSPRYNEQFF
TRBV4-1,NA,CASSQVWTAVVGEQYF
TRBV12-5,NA,CASGFQSTNEKLFF
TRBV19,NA,CASSIGLAPNYEQYF
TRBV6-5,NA,CASSYSRGSNSPLHF
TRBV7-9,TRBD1,CASSLGARDRALMEQYF
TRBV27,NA,CASSLSGHQPQHF
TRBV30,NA,CAWLDPGRSYNSPLHF
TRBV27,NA,CASSLRDGTYNEQFF
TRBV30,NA,CAWSVAHSSYNEQFF
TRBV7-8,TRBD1,CAVGQGVRDTIYF
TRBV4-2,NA,CASSLEGAEQYF
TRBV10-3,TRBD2,CAITGGRGNEQFF
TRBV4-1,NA,CASSQVVGSRQPQHF
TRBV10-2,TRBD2,CASRDEGLSYEQYF
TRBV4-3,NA,CASSQDLTFQETQYF
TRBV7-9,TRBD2,CASSRPSGKAGELFF
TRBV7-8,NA,CASSPKGRGGTGELFF
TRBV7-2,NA,CATYGTPFWAPDTQYF
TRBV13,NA,CASSPHPGSYEQYF
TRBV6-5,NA,CASSYGETQYF
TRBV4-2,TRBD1,CASSQALWAPGGTARMGGYTF
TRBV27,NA,CASSTQGQGYTF
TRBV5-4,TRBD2,CASSPGRGSSYEQYF
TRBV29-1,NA,CSVDGGDTNNEQFF
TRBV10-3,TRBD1,CAIRTDRAFDGYTF
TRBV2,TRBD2,CASSERASGRLYNEQFF
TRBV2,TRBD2,CASSEVRAGVLADTQYF
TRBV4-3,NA,CASSRRSLGVLGQPQHF
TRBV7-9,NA,CASSHPMEDGYEQYF
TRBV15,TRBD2,CATSRDWEGSYNEQFF
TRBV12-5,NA,CASAQSWGGYGYTF
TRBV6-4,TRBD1,CASSDVEGADEQFF
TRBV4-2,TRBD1,CASSLAGQGTRYGYTF
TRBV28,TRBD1,CASSPRDRGRDGYTF
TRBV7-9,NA,CASSGSTPYEQYF